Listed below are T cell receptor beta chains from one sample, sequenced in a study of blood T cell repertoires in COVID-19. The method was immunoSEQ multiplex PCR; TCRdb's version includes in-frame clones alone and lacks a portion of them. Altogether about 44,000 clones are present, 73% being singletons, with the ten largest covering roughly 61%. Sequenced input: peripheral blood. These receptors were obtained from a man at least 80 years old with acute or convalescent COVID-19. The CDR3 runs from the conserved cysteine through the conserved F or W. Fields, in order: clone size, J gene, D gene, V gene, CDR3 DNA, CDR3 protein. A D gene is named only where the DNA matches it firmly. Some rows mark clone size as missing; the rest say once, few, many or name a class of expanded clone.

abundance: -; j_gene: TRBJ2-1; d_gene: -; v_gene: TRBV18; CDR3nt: TGTGCCAGCTCTCCGGGAAGGGGGAACCTCAATGAGCAGTTCTTC; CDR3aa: CASSPGRGNLNEQFF
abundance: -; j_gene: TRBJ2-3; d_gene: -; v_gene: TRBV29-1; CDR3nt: TGCAGCGTTGGAAGGTATGCAGGGGCGGAGAGGACAGATACGCAGTATTTT; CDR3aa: CSVGRYAGAERTDTQYF
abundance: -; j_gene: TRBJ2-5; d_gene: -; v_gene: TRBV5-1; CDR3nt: TGCGCCAGCAGCTTGCCGGGGGTGCAAGAGACCCAGTACTTC; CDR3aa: CASSLPGVQETQYF
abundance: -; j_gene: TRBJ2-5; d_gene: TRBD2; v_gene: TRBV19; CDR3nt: TGTGCCAGTAATGGCCGAGCGGGAGGCCGGGAGACCCAGTACTTC; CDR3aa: CASNGRAGGRETQYF
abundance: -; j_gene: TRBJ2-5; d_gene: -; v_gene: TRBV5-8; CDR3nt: TGTGCCAGCAGCGCGGGGACCACGGCACAAGAGACCCAGTACTTC; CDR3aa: CASSAGTTAQETQYF
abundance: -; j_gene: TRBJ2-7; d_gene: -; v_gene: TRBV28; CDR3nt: TGTGCCAGCAGTTTGGGTCCCAGGGTTTTTCCCTACGAGCAGTACTTC; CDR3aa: CASSLGPRVFPYEQYF
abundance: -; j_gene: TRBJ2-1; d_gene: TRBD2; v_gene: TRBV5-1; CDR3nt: TGCGCCAGCACCTCGACTAGCGGGACGCGCGATGAGCAGTTCTTC; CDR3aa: CASTSTSGTRDEQFF
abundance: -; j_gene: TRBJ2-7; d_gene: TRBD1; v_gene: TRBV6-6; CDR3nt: TGTGCCAGCAGACAGGGACAGGCCTACGAGCAGTACTTC; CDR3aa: CASRQGQAYEQYF
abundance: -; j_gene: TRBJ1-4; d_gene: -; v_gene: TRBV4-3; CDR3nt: TGCGCCAGCAGCCAAGATTGGCAGGGCTTAGAGCTGTTTTTT; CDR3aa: CASSQDWQGLELFF
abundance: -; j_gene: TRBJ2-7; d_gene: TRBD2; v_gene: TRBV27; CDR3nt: TGTGCCAGCAGCACCCGCGGGACTAGCGGCTACGAGCAGTACTTC; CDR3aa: CASSTRGTSGYEQYF
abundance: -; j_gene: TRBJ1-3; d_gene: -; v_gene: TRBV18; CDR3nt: TGTGCCAGCTCACCGCCCGGGGGGGCCTTCTCTGGAAACACCATATATTTT; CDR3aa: CASSPPGGAFSGNTIYF
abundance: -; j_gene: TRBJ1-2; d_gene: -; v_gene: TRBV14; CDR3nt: TGTGCCAGCAGCCAAAGTCCGCGGATCGGCTACACCTTC; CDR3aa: CASSQSPRIGYTF
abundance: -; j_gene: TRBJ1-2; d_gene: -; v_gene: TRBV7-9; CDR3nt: TGTGCCAGCAGCTTACTCAGGGAAGACGGCTACACCTTC; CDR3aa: CASSLLREDGYTF
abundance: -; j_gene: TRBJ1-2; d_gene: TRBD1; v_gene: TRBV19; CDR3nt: TGTGCCAGTAATGGGGGACAGTCTGGCTACACCTTC; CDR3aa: CASNGGQSGYTF
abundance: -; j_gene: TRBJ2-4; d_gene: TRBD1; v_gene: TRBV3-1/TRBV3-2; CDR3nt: TGTGCCAGCAGCCAGACCGACAGGGCACCTCTAAACATTCAGTACTTC; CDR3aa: CASSQTDRAPLNIQYF
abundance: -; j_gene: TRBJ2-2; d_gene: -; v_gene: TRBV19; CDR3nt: TGTGCCAGTAGGGATTCGGGACTGAGAGGGACCGCCGGGGAGCTGTTTTTT; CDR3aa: CASRDSGLRGTAGELFF
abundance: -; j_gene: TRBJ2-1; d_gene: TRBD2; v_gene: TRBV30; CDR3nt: TGTGCCTGGTTCAAACCTAGCGGTTACTACAATGAGCAGTTCTTC; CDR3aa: CAWFKPSGYYNEQFF
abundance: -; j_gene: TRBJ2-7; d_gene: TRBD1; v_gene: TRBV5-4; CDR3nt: TGTGCCAGCAGCTTGGCCGGGACAGGATCCTACGAGCAGTACTTC; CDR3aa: CASSLAGTGSYEQYF
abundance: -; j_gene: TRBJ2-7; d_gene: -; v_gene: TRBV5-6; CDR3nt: TGTGCCAGCAGCCTCCGGGGACTCGGGAAGCAGTACTTC; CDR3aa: CASSLRGLGKQYF
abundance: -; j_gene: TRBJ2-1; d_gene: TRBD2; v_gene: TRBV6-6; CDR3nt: TGTGCCAGCAGTTCCACTAGCGGGAGGGCGTACAATGAGCAGTTCTTC; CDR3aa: CASSSTSGRAYNEQFF
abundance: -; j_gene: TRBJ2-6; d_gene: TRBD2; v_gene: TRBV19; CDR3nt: TGTGCCAGTAGTGTCTTTAGCGGGACGGGCTCTGGGGCCAACGTCCTGACTTTC; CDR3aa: CASSVFSGTGSGANVLTF
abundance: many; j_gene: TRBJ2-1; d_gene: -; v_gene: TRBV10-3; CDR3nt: TGTGCCATCAGTTTGCTAGGCGATGAGCAGTTCTTC; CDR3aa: CAISLLGDEQFF
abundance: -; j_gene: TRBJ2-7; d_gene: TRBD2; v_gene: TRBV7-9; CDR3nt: TGTGCCAGCAGCCGGGGACTAGCGGGAGACGAGCAGTACTTC; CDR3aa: CASSRGLAGDEQYF
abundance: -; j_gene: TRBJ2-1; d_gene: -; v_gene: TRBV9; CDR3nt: TGTGCCAGCAGCGTAGGAGATAGCTCCTACAATGAGCAGTTCTTC; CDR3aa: CASSVGDSSYNEQFF
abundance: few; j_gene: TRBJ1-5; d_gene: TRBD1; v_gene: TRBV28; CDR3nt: TGTGCCAGCAGTTATCAGGGGGCGCGAAATCAGCCCCAGCATTTT; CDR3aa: CASSYQGARNQPQHF
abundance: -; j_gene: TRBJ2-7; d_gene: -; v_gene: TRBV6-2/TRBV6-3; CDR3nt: TGTGCCAGCAGTTACAACCTACTCGAGCAGTACTTC; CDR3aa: CASSYNLLEQYF
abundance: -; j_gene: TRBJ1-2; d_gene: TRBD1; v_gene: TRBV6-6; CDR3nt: TGTGCCAGCAGTTACGGGTCACAGGGGGCGGGTGGCTACACCTTC; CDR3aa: CASSYGSQGAGGYTF
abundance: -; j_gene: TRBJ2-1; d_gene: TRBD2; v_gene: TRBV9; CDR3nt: TGTGCCAGCAGCGAGGGTAGCGGGAGGTCCTACAATGAGCAGTTCTTC; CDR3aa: CASSEGSGRSYNEQFF
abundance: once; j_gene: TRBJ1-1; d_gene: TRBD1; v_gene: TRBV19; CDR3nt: TGTGCCAGTAGGAACACAGGGGGCACTGAAGCTTTCTTT; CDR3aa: CASRNTGGTEAFF
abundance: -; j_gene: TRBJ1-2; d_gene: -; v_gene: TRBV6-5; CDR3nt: TGTGCCAGCCGACTACCGGGATCCTATGGCTACACCTTC; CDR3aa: CASRLPGSYGYTF
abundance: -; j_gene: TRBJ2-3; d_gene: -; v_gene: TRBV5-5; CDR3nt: TGTGCCAGCAGCTTGGAGGCGGCGCCGGCCGATACGCAGTATTTT; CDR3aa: CASSLEAAPADTQYF
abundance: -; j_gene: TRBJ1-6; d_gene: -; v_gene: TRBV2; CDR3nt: TGTGCCACCTCGGGATTCGAAGATTCACCCCTCCACTTT; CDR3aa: CATSGFEDSPLHF
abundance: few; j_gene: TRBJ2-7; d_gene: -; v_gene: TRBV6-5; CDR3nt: TGTGCCAGCAGTACCCCGCGGAGCCGGGACGAGCAGTACTTC; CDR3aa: CASSTPRSRDEQYF
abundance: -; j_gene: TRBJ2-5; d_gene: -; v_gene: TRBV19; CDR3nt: TGTGCCAGTAGTATAGACAGAGGTACGGGGGAAGAGACCCAGTACTTC; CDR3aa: CASSIDRGTGEETQYF
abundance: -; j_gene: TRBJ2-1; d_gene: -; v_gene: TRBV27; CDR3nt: TGTGCCAGCAGTCCTGCGGTCAATCGATACAATGAGCAGTTCTTC; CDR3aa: CASSPAVNRYNEQFF
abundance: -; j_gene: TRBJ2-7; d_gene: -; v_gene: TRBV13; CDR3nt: TGTGCCAGCAGCTTGACCAGGGCGAGGGAGCAGTACTTC; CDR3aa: CASSLTRAREQYF
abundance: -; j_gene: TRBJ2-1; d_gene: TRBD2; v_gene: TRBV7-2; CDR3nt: TGTGCCAGCAGCTTAATGGGACTACTTAGTGAGCAGTTCTTC; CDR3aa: CASSLMGLLSEQFF
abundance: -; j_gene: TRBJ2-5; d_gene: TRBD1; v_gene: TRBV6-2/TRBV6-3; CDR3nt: TGTGCCAGCAGTAGACAGGGGGCGAAGACCCAGTACTTC; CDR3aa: CASSRQGAKTQYF
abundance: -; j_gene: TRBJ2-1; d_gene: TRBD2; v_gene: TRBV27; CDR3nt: TGTGCCAGCAGGGTAGCGGGAGGGCAGGTCAATGAGCAGTTCTTC; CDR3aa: CASRVAGGQVNEQFF
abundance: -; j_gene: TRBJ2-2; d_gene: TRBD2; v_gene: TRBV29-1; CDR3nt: TGCAGCGCAGGGACTAGCGATACCGGGGAGCTGTTTTTT; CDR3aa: CSAGTSDTGELFF
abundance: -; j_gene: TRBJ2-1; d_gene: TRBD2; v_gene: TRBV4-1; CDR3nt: TGCGCCAGCAGCCCTTTAGCGGGAACCTACAATGAGCAGTTCTTC; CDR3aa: CASSPLAGTYNEQFF
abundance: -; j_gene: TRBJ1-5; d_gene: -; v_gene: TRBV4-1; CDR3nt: TGCGCCAGCAGACCGCAGGGATACAATCAGCCCCAGCATTTT; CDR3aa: CASRPQGYNQPQHF
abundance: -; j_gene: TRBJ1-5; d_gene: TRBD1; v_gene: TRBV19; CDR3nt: TGTGCCAGTACCACCTCCCGGGACAGGGGGCATCAGCCCCAGCATTTT; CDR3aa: CASTTSRDRGHQPQHF